The 21 T cell receptor beta chains given below trace back to one sample, sequenced in a study of response to subunit inactivated influenza vaccine. In TCRdb, the RT-PCR reads were re-called with MiXCR into one record per CDR3 protein. The sample holds 700,000 to 800,000 distinct CDR3 sequences, approximately 18% seen once. Material: PBMCs from blood, obtained roughly 5 days after vaccination. All receptors derive from a man aged 45-65 years who received an inactivated influenza vaccine.

The chain employs TRBV7-2 and TRBJ2-7; maybe TRBD1 (5 bases). CDR1 SGHTA and CDR2 FQGNSA come from the germline V gene. The CDR3 has 14 amino acids. V was cut by 2 bases and J by 5 bases, with 13 bases left in between. The CDR3 DNA is TGTGCCAGCAGCTTATTTCCAGGGATAGACGAGCAGTACTTC. The encoded protein is CASSLFPGIDEQYF.

This clonotype was seen a handful of times. CDR3 loop: CASSSTSEYYNEQFF. DNA of the CDR3: TGTGCCAGCAGTTCGACTAGCGAGTACTACAATGAGCAGTTCTTC. The chain has TRBV12-3 or TRBV12-4 and TRBJ2-1; TRBD2 aligns across 8 bases. CDR3 length equals 15 residues. Trimming at V came to 4 bases and at J to 3 bases, leaving 5 bases not matched to a gene.

The chain links TRBV9 to TRBJ2-7; the match to TRBD2 covers 7 bases. Germline CDR1 reads SGDLS; CDR2 reads YYNGEE. This CDR3 contains 16 residues. V lost 4 bases and J lost 1; bases outside the gene matches: 11. CDR3 nucleotide sequence: TGTGCCAGCAGCAAGACTAGCCGGATTGGATCCTACGAGCAGTACTTC. Amino acid sequence: CASSKTSRIGSYEQYF.

This clonotype was seen more than once but under ten times. The chain couples TRBV6-5 to TRBJ2-4; the D gene could be TRBD1 or TRBD2 (5 bases each). Germline values: CDR1 MNHEY, CDR2 SVGAGI. Trimming left V 8 bases short and J 5 bases short, with 10 bases between. The CDR3 is 12 residues long. The CDR3 nucleotides are TGTGCCAGCGGGACCCCAGAAAACATTCAGTACTTC. Its translation: CASGTPENIQYF.

The gene calls are TRBV11-2 and TRBJ2-3; D uncertain. Per germline, CDR1 SGHAT and CDR2 FQNNGV. The CDR3 has 16 amino acids. V was clipped by 2 bases and J by 2 bases, with 14 bases between them. The CDR3 sequence: CASSLFWAADTDTQYF. The CDR3 region has the DNA TGTGCCAGCAGCTTATTTTGGGCTGCAGACACAGATACGCAGTATTTT.

The chain couples TRBV5-1 to TRBJ2-5; 9 bases agree with TRBD1. This CDR3 comprises 15 residues. The trim removed 4 bases at V and 3 bases at J, leaving 7 bases unmatched. Germline assignment: CDR1 SGHRS and CDR2 YFSETQ. The CDR3 bases are TGCGCCAGCAGCCCGGGGACAGGGACCAAAGAGACCCAGTACTTC. Translating it yields CASSPGTGTKETQYF.

The chain couples TRBV20-1 to TRBJ2-1, with 12 bases fitting TRBD1. Germline V CDR1 and CDR2: DFQATT, SNEGSKA (reference sequence). V gave up 7 bases and J gave up 9 bases; unmatched junction bases: 7. CDR3 length: 13 residues. CDR3 in DNA: TGCAGTGTTGCTGGGACAGGGGGCAGTGAGCAGTTCTTC. Protein sequence: CSVAGTGGSEQFF.

There are a few counts of this clonotype. The J gene is TRBJ2-7, the V gene TRBV4-1; no definite D call. With 0 bases removed from V and 2 bases from J, the gap between germline ends came to 8 bases. There are 14 residues in the CDR3. CDR1 is MGHRA and CDR2 is YSYEKL in the germline V gene. The CDR3 loop reads CASSQDFAAYEQYF. CDR3 in DNA: TGCGCCAGCAGCCAAGATTTCGCCGCCTACGAGCAGTACTTC.

Only a few counts were recorded for this clonotype. The CDR3 loop is CATGDANTGELFF. In nucleotides, the CDR3 is TGTGCCACGGGGGACGCGAACACCGGGGAGCTGTTTTTT. The chain is built from TRBV4-2 and TRBJ2-2; D may be TRBD2 (6 bases). V was trimmed by 10 bases and J by 0 bases, leaving 9 bases between them. CDR3 length: 13 amino acids. Per the germline V gene, CDR1 is LGHNA and CDR2 is YNFKEQ.

Only a few counts were recorded for this clonotype. The gene calls are TRBV6-4 and TRBJ2-7; 7 bases map to TRBD1. The CDR3 loop spans 14 amino acids. The V and J ends lost 3 bases and 7 bases, in that order; junction bases with no gene match: 9. Per germline, CDR1 MRHNA and CDR2 SNTAGT. The CDR3 is CASSEFGGRGEQYF. As DNA, the CDR3 is TGTGCCAGCAGTGAATTTGGGGGCAGGGGGGAGCAGTACTTC.

The chain combines TRBV12-3 or TRBV12-4 with TRBJ2-7; D may be TRBD1 or TRBD2 (5 bases each). V lost 4 bases and J 6 bases, leaving 13 bases between the germline ends. The CDR3 runs to 13 residues. CDR3 loop: CASSSVRGGEQYF. CDR3 bases: TGTGCCAGCAGTTCCGTTCGGGGCGGCGAGCAGTACTTC.

This clonotype showed up many times. This chain uses TRBV9 with TRBJ1-1, with D perhaps TRBD1 (5 bases). V dropped 3 bases and J dropped 3 bases, with 15 bases sitting between them. There are 15 residues in the CDR3. Germline V gene lookup returns CDR1 SGDLS and CDR2 YYNGEE. The CDR3 sequence: CASSGARGGDTEAFF. In DNA form, the CDR3 reads TGTGCCAGCAGCGGAGCCCGGGGCGGGGACACTGAAGCTTTCTTT. The complete variable domain, with remaining parts taken from reference TRBV9 and TRBJ1-1, reads DSGVTQTPKHLITATGQRVTLRCSPRSGDLSVYWYQQSLDQGLQFLIQYYNGEERAKGNILERFSAQQFPDLHSELNLSSLELGDSALYFCASSGARGGDTEAFFGQGTRLTVV.

This clonotype was detected once. A much larger clonotype is one base distant, so this may be a read error. V usage is TRBV3-1 and J usage is TRBJ2-7; D is uncertain. The CDR3 loop spans 15 amino acids. V shed 7 bases and J shed 2 bases, with 18 bases lying between them. The germline V gene has CDR1 LGHDT and CDR2 YNNKEL (reference sequence). CDR3 loop: CASTPSYSATYEQYF. CDR3 nucleotides: TGTGCCAGCACGCCTTCATACAGTGCCACCTACGAGCAGTACTTC.

Concerning this clonotype: Mismatch with germline at one junction end may stem from a read error. The chain recombines TRBV28 with TRBJ2-5, with 8 bases identical to TRBD2. Germline V gene data show CDR1 as MDHEN and CDR2 as SYDVKM. The CDR3 has 13 amino acids. The CDR3 DNA reads TGTGGCAGCAGCCCACCGGGACTAGGGACCCAGTACTTC. Protein sequence: CGSSPPGLGTQYF.

This clonotype appeared a few times. The chain combines TRBV10-3 with TRBJ1-2; no clear D gene. The CDR3 has 14 amino acids. Looked up from germline, CDR1 is ENHRY and CDR2 is SYGVKD. The V and J ends lost 3 bases and 8 bases respectively, with 16 bases between them. The CDR3 loop is CAISESETPGGYTF. In DNA form, the CDR3 reads TGTGCCATCAGTGAATCGGAGACTCCTGGGGGCTACACCTTC.

This chain links TRBV6-1 with TRBJ2-7, with 8 bases that match TRBD1. The V gene end was trimmed by 5 bases and the J gene end by 4 bases; junction bases not matched to a gene: 7. From germline, CDR1 is MNHNS and CDR2 SASEGT. CDR3 length: 14 amino acids. The CDR3 nucleotides are TGTGCCAGCAGTCCTTGGACAGGGAATTACGAGCAGTACTTC. The encoded protein is CASSPWTGNYEQYF.

This clonotype turned up a few times. In DNA form, the CDR3 reads TGCGCCAGCCCGACATCAAGACGGTGGGACACCGGGGAGCTGTTTTTT. Translating it yields CASPTSRRWDTGELFF. The rearrangement uses TRBV5-1 and TRBJ2-2; D remains ambiguous. CDR1 and CDR2 from the germline V gene are SGHRS and YFSETQ. The CDR3 extends over 16 amino acids. The ends were cut back, 7 bases at V and 3 bases at J, with 19 bases in the middle.

This clonotype has a handful of counts. The chain has TRBV28 and TRBJ1-5; the match to TRBD1 covers 9 bases. Per germline, CDR1 MDHEN and CDR2 SYDVKM. The CDR3 totals 16 residues. The junction had 8 bases not matched to a gene; V was cut back by 3 bases and J by 5 bases. The CDR3 DNA sequence: TGTGCCAGCAGTTTTTACCGGGACAGGGACTATCAGCCCCAGCATTTT. Its protein product is CASSFYRDRDYQPQHF.

This clonotype was seen more than once but under ten times. The chain links TRBV20-1 to TRBJ2-7; D remains ambiguous. Germline V gene data show CDR1 as DFQATT and CDR2 as SNEGSKA (reference sequence). V was trimmed by 0 bases and J by 3 bases, leaving 9 bases between them. This CDR3 is built from 13 residues. CDR3 region: CSARDIAIYEQYF. CDR3 in DNA: TGCAGTGCTAGAGATATAGCAATCTACGAGCAGTACTTC.

This clonotype was counted ten times or more. V usage is TRBV12-3 or TRBV12-4 and J usage is TRBJ2-5; tentative D call: TRBD1 (5 bases). CDR3 length equals 13 residues. The V end was cut by 3 bases, the J end by 7 bases, with 12 bases between. The CDR3 region is CASSLGRVATQYF. In DNA, the CDR3 is TGTGCCAGCAGTTTGGGCAGGGTGGCGACCCAGTACTTC.

The chain joins TRBV25-1 to TRBJ2-7, with TRBD2 matching 8 bases. Germline CDR1 is MGHDK and CDR2 is SYGVNS. J lost 0 bases, V lost 6 bases, and 10 bases had no gene match. The CDR3 consists of 16 residues. This CDR3 is CASRDPKRGSSYEQYF. In DNA, the CDR3 is TGTGCCAGCAGAGATCCCAAGCGGGGGAGCTCCTACGAGCAGTACTTC.